These 29 T cell receptor beta chains originate from one sample sequenced in a study of blood T cells in healthy people across ages. Then a second PCR, running roughly 6 to 11 cycles, was carried out with a sample-barcoded 5' primer and a J-beta primer mix. TCRdb itself ran the 5' RACE reads through MiXCR, one entry per CDR3 protein. The table lists roughly 1,500,000 distinct CDR3 sequences, around 42% of them singletons. Sequencing was performed on blood. The receptors stem from a woman between 18 and 30 years old in good health.

This clonotype came up a few times. At one end, the junction sequence differs from germline, possibly due to a read error. The chain carries TRBV7-9 and TRBJ1-6, with D tentatively TRBD1 (6 bases). Per germline, CDR1 SEHNR and CDR2 FQNEAQ (reference sequence). The CDR3 runs to 18 residues. CDR3 protein: CASSLAEGWDTSDSPLHF. As DNA, the CDR3 is TGTGCCAGCAGCCTAGCGGAGGGATGGGACACCTCTGATTCACCCCTCCACTTT. Complete variable domain (other parts from reference TRBV7-9 and TRBJ1-6): DTGVSQNPRHKITKRGQNVTFRCDPISEHNRLYWYRQTLGQGPEFLTYFQNEAQLEKSRLLSDRFSAERPKGSFSTLEIQRTEQGDSAMYLCASSLAEGWDTSDSPLHFGNGTRLTVT.

The genes are TRBV9 and TRBJ2-2, with D possibly TRBD2 on 5 matching bases. Germline-derived CDR1 and CDR2 are SGDLS and YYNGEE. This CDR3 is built from 13 residues. With 3 bases removed from V and 4 bases from J, the gap between germline ends came to 7 bases. The chain's CDR3 is CASSGGGTGELFF. In nucleotides, the CDR3 is TGTGCCAGCAGCGGTGGAGGCACCGGGGAGCTGTTTTTT.

In DNA form, the CDR3 reads TGTGCCAGTTCAGCCGGACAGGGCTGGGAGACCCAGTACTTC. Its protein product is CASSAGQGWETQYF. The V and J genes are TRBV7-9 and TRBJ2-5; TRBD1 matches 8 bases. This CDR3 is 14 amino acids long. CDR1 is SEHNR, CDR2 FQNEAQ, per germline (reference sequence). V lost 9 bases, J lost 5 bases, and 11 bases stayed unmatched.

The V call is TRBV5-1, the J call TRBJ1-1, with D possibly being TRBD1 (5 bases). CDR1 is SGHRS, CDR2 YFSETQ, per germline. Trimming cost V 4 bases and J 6 bases, with 16 bases left between them. The CDR3 runs 14 residues. DNA of the CDR3: TGCGCCAGCAGCCACCAGGGCCTCAGTGCTGAAGCTTTCTTT. Its translation is CASSHQGLSAEAFF.

This chain joins TRBV10-3 and TRBJ1-6; D gene uncertain. CDR1 ENHRY and CDR2 SYGVKD come from the germline V gene. The CDR3 is 14 residues long. Trimming shortened V by 6 bases and J by 8 bases, and 14 bases separated the two germline ends. The CDR3 spells CAIRDGPGDSPLHF. The CDR3 region has the DNA TGTGCCATCAGAGACGGGCCTGGGGATTCACCCCTCCACTTT.

V and J are TRBV6-5 and TRBJ2-3; 8 bases line up with TRBD1. V was clipped by 1 base and J by 4 bases; unmatched bases: 4. This CDR3 is built from 15 residues. From germline, CDR1 is MNHEY and CDR2 SVGAGI. The CDR3 spells CASSYWTGTADTQYF. In DNA, the CDR3 is TGTGCCAGCAGTTACTGGACAGGGACCGCAGATACGCAGTATTTT.

J is TRBJ2-4 and V is TRBV20-1, with 8 positions matching TRBD1. This CDR3 is 12 amino acids long. The junction had 8 bases not matched to a gene; V was cut back by 7 bases and J by 9 bases. The germline gives CDR1 DFQATT, CDR2 SNEGSKA (reference sequence). CDR3 amino acids: CSGGQAGSIQYF. CDR3 DNA: TGCAGTGGGGGACAGGCCGGGAGCATTCAGTACTTC.

The chain couples TRBV11-2 to TRBJ2-1; the D gene could be TRBD1 or TRBD2 (5 bases each). This CDR3 has 16 amino acids. V lost 1 base and J 10 bases, leaving 20 bases between the germline ends. In germline, CDR1 is SGHAT, CDR2 FQNNGV. Here the CDR3 DNA reads TGTGCCAGCAGCTTAGGCTGGGGGAAACGCTCCTACGAGCAGTTCTTC. It specifies CASSLGWGKRSYEQFF.

V and J are TRBV29-1 and TRBJ2-7, with 15 bases aligning to TRBD2. Germline CDR1 SQVTM, CDR2 ANQGSEA. The CDR3 is 15 residues long. For the CDR3, the DNA is TGCGGCGGCGGGACTAGCGGGGGGCCTTACAATGAGCAGTACTTC. It encodes CGGGTSGGPYNEQYF.

This clonotype was seen only a few times. The chain employs TRBV28 and TRBJ1-6; D not certain. Germline V CDR1 and CDR2: MDHEN, SYDVKM. V lost 1 base, J lost 8 bases, and 3 bases lay in between. This CDR3 comprises 12 residues. The CDR3 bases are TGTGCCAGCAGTTTATCGTATTCACCCCTCCACTTT. Translating it yields CASSLSYSPLHF.

CDR3 DNA sequence: TGTGCCAGCAGTTTAAGGCTAGCGGGGGGACAAGAGACCCAGTTCTTC. This codes for CASSLRLAGGQETQFF. J is TRBJ2-1 and V is TRBV27; 11 bases match TRBD2. V gave up 2 bases and J gave up 13 bases; unmatched junction bases: 13. The CDR3 length is 16 residues. Germline lookup yields CDR1 MNHEY and CDR2 SMNVEV (reference sequence).

The V call is TRBV5-1, the J call TRBJ2-1; D not resolved. Looked up from germline, CDR1 is SGHRS and CDR2 is YFSETQ. Trimming left V 2 bases short and J 8 bases short, with 20 bases between. The CDR3 totals 16 residues. CDR3 loop: CASSFGRNSWDDEQFF. Here the CDR3 DNA reads TGCGCCAGCAGCTTCGGTCGTAACTCATGGGATGATGAGCAGTTCTTC.

This clonotype was found a few times. The chain has TRBV28 and TRBJ1-1, with 7 bases identical to TRBD1. The CDR3 totals 14 residues. CDR1 and CDR2 from the germline V gene are MDHEN and SYDVKM. V lost 7 bases, J lost 2 bases, and 7 bases stayed unmatched. The CDR3 sequence is CASKNRGSNTEAFF. The CDR3, as DNA: TGTGCCAGCAAAAACAGGGGCTCTAACACTGAAGCTTTCTTT.

The chain employs TRBV7-9 and TRBJ1-2, with a tentative D call TRBD1 (5 bases). The ends were cut back, 6 bases at V and 3 bases at J, with 20 bases in the middle. Germline values: CDR1 SEHNR, CDR2 FQNEAQ (reference sequence). The CDR3 is made up of 16 amino acids. The CDR3 loop reads CASSPLPTRGDYGYTF. CDR3 nucleotides: TGTGCCAGCAGTCCGCTCCCGACGAGGGGCGACTATGGCTACACCTTC.

About this clonotype: This may come from a read error, since a much larger clone is one base off. In DNA form, the CDR3 reads TGTGCCAGCAGCCTACCCCGGACAGAGAGCTCCTACGAGCAGTTCTTC. This sequence encodes CASSLPRTESSYEQFF. The chain couples TRBV11-1 to TRBJ2-1; weak D call: TRBD1 (6 bases). V was shortened by 5 bases and J by 10 bases, with 24 bases between the two germline ends. CDR1 SGHAT and CDR2 FQDESV come from the germline V gene (reference sequence). The CDR3 covers 16 residues.

The chain links TRBV4-2 to TRBJ2-1; the D gene is possibly TRBD2 (5 bases). This CDR3 has 13 residues. The germline V gene encodes CDR1 LGHNA and CDR2 YNFKEQ. Deletions cut 1 base from V and 8 bases from J, with 9 bases between. The CDR3 bases are TGTGCCAGCAGCCAAGTGACCGGGGATGAGCAGTTCTTC. Encoded protein: CASSQVTGDEQFF.

V and J are TRBV5-1 and TRBJ2-7, with 9 bases fitting TRBD2. With 0 bases clipped from V and 1 base from J, the junction kept 8 bases outside the gene matches. In germline, CDR1 is SGHRS, CDR2 YFSETQ. The CDR3 is 17 residues long. The CDR3 DNA is TGCGCCAGCAGCTTGGTAGGTAGCGGGGGAAATTCCTACGAGCAGTACTTC. This translates into CASSLVGSGGNSYEQYF.

This clonotype was counted a few times. This chain uses TRBV6-1 with TRBJ2-1; TRBD2 agrees at 9 bases. Looked up from germline, CDR1 is MNHNS and CDR2 is SASEGT. Unmatched junction bases numbered 6, after V lost 6 bases and J lost 3 bases. CDR3 size: 15 residues. As DNA, the CDR3 is TGTGCCAGCAGCAGAGCGGGAGGCCTCTACAATGAGCAGTTCTTC. It specifies CASSRAGGLYNEQFF.

This rearrangement joins TRBV5-1 to TRBJ2-5; TRBD2 aligns across 12 bases. The germline V gene has CDR1 SGHRS and CDR2 YFSETQ. CDR3 length: 16 residues. The V segment lost 4 bases and the J segment 1 base; nucleotides outside the gene matches: 5. This CDR3 reads CASSTGLAGPQETQYF. The CDR3 DNA reads as TGCGCCAGCAGCACAGGACTAGCGGGACCCCAAGAGACCCAGTACTTC.

V is TRBV20-1 and J is TRBJ1-2; tentative D call: TRBD1 (6 bases). The CDR3 totals 12 residues. V was shortened by 3 bases and J by 10 bases, with 15 bases between the two germline ends. Germline V CDR1 and CDR2: DFQATT, SNEGSKA (reference sequence). The CDR3 sequence: CSASGANRDYTF. In DNA form, the CDR3 reads TGCAGTGCTAGTGGGGCCAACAGGGACTACACCTTC.

The chain recombines TRBV20-1 with TRBJ2-5; D is uncertain. CDR3 length equals 11 residues. V was pared by 4 bases and J by 0 bases, with 3 bases between. CDR1 is DFQATT, CDR2 SNEGSKA, per germline (reference sequence). The CDR3 region is CSAIDQETQYF. Here the CDR3 DNA reads TGCAGTGCTATCGACCAAGAGACCCAGTACTTC.

This clonotype was seen only a few times. V gene TRBV20-1 combines with J gene TRBJ2-1, with D perhaps matching TRBD2 (5 bases). V was clipped by 5 bases and J by 5 bases, with 16 bases between them. The germline gives CDR1 DFQATT, CDR2 SNEGSKA (reference sequence). The CDR3 is 14 amino acids. CDR3 in amino acids: CSAPTSYLDNEQFF. As DNA, the CDR3 is TGCAGTGCTCCCACTAGTTACCTCGACAATGAGCAGTTCTTC.

J is TRBJ2-3 and V is TRBV3-1; 9 nucleotides line up with TRBD1. The V gene end was trimmed by 4 bases and the J gene end by 1 base; junction bases not matched to a gene: 9. The CDR3 extends over 17 amino acids. Germline loops: CDR1 LGHDT, CDR2 YNNKEL (reference sequence). As DNA, the CDR3 is TGTGCCAGCAGCCGAGGGACAGGGCGACGCGGCACAGATACGCAGTATTTT. Translation: CASSRGTGRRGTDTQYF.

This clonotype was counted a few times. The genes are TRBV6-7 and TRBJ2-5; D is possibly TRBD1 (6 bases). TRBV6-7 is filed as an ORF, its function uncertain. The V and J ends lost 6 bases and 4 bases respectively, with 21 bases between them. CDR3 length: 16 residues. The CDR3 reads CASSLSGPRGRETQYF. The CDR3 DNA reads TGTGCCAGCAGCCTGTCGGGTCCGAGGGGGAGAGAGACCCAGTACTTC.

This rearrangement joins TRBV27 to TRBJ2-1; D is unclear. Germline V gene sequence: CDR1 MNHEY, CDR2 SMNVEV (reference sequence). Trimming took 4 bases from V and 8 from J, leaving 6 bases between them. CDR3 size: 11 residues. The CDR3 sequence: CASSSAHEQFF. The CDR3 coding sequence is TGTGCCAGCAGTTCCGCGCATGAGCAGTTCTTC.

V is TRBV6-5 and J is TRBJ2-7, with 8 bases that match TRBD2. V lost 0 bases and J lost 0; bases outside the gene matches: 4. Germline V lookup: CDR1 MNHEY, CDR2 SVGAGI. The CDR3 extends over 16 amino acids. CDR3 sequence: CASSYSAGGLSYEQYF. CDR3 sequence (DNA): TGTGCCAGCAGTTACTCGGCGGGGGGACTCTCCTACGAGCAGTACTTC.

This clonotype was observed many times. The chain recombines TRBV12-3 or TRBV12-4 with TRBJ2-3; D gene ambiguous. Trimming took 1 base from V and 0 from J, leaving 8 bases between them. The CDR3 loop spans 15 amino acids. The CDR3 reads CASSLGRVSTDTQYF. The DNA of the CDR3 is TGTGCCAGCAGTTTAGGGCGCGTCAGCACAGATACGCAGTATTTT.

This clonotype was recorded a few times. The CDR3 reads CASSKLRNTEAFF. CDR3 DNA: TGTGCCAGCAGTAAACTCCGGAACACTGAAGCTTTCTTT. This sequence joins TRBV6-5 and TRBJ1-1; D is uncertain. The CDR3 has 13 residues. CDR1 and CDR2 (germline): MNHEY, SVGAGI. V lost 5 bases to trimming and J lost 1 base, with 8 bases between them.

A few counts support this clonotype. The V and J genes are TRBV10-3 and TRBJ2-7, with TRBD1 matching 7 bases. J was trimmed by 4 bases and V by 9 bases; bases with no gene match: 6. The CDR3 sequence is 12 residues long. Germline CDR1 is ENHRY and CDR2 is SYGVKD. The CDR3 spells CAIGQDWYEQYF. For the CDR3, the DNA is TGTGCCATTGGACAGGATTGGTACGAGCAGTACTTC.